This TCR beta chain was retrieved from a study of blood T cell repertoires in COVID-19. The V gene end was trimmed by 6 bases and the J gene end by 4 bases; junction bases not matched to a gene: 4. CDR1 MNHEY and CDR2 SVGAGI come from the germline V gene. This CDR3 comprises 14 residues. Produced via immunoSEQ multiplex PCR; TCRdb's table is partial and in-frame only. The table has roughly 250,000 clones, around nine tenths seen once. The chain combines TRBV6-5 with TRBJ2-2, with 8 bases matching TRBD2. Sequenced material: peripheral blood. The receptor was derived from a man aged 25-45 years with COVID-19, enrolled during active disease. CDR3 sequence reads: CASSVSGITGELFF. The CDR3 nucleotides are TGTGCCAGCAGCGTTAGCGGGATCACCGGGGAGCTGTTTTTT.